Shown below are 7 T cell receptor beta chains from a single sample sequenced in a study of T cell clones after liver transplantation. The repertoire was sequenced with immunoSEQ multiplex PCR; TCRdb's copy has only in-frame clones and lacks some. The repertoire holds tens of thousands of clones, with about two thirds as singletons. This specimen consisted of CD4+ T cells from blood, obtained at the approximately 16-month timepoint. Receptor source: a human patient who received a liver transplant. The graft donor may account for some of the T cells.

Written as DNA, the CDR3 is TGTGCCAGCAGCTTTGGGACGGCCAACTCTGGAAACACCATATATTTT. Amino acid sequence: CASSFGTANSGNTIYF. This rearrangement joins TRBV7-9 to TRBJ1-3; D possibly corresponds to TRBD1 (5 bases). This CDR3 is built from 16 residues. In germline, CDR1 is SEHNR, CDR2 FQNEAQ (reference sequence). Trimming removed 3 bases at V and 0 bases at J, with 12 bases between.

The rearrangement joins TRBV5-1 to TRBJ1-1, with a tentative D call TRBD1 (5 bases). Looked up from germline, CDR1 is SGHRS and CDR2 is YFSETQ. Trimming pared 4 bases from V and 3 bases from J, leaving 19 bases between. This CDR3 is 16 amino acids long. The CDR3 protein is CASSPSNWGGDTEAFF. CDR3 in DNA: TGCGCCAGCAGCCCCTCGAATTGGGGAGGGGACACTGAAGCTTTCTTT. Looking up the rest from reference TRBV5-1 and TRBJ1-1 gives the full variable domain: KAGVTQTPRYLIKTRGQQVTLSCSPISGHRSVSWYQQTPGQGLQFLFEYFSETQRNKGNFPGRFSGRQFSNSRSEMNVSTLELGDSALYLCASSPSNWGGDTEAFFGQGTRLTVV.

The chain employs TRBV5-1 and TRBJ2-3; D unclear. Germline V gene data show CDR1 as SGHRS and CDR2 as YFSETQ. This CDR3 is built from 17 residues. V lost 1 base and J 1 base, leaving 16 bases between the germline ends. CDR3 DNA sequence: TGCGCCAGCAGCTTGACGATTGACATGGTAGGCACAGATACGCAGTATTTT. Amino acid sequence: CASSLTIDMVGTDTQYF.

Concerning this clone itself: The junction does not match germline at one end; this may be a read error. V is TRBV10-3 and J is TRBJ1-6, with D uncertain. This CDR3 contains 14 residues. The germline V gene has CDR1 ENHRY and CDR2 SYGVKD. CDR3 bases: TGTGCCAGCAGTTATCGGGGTGCTGGTTCACCCCTCCACTTT. Protein: CASSYRGAGSPLHF.

This clone was seen more than once but under ten times. The chain joins TRBV2 to TRBJ2-3; D is unclear. The CDR3 has 13 residues. In germline, CDR1 is SNHLY, CDR2 FYNNEI. V was cut by 6 bases and J by 5 bases, with 12 bases left in between. The CDR3 region is CASSGRRLDTQYF. As DNA, the CDR3 is TGTGCCAGCAGCGGCCGGAGACTAGATACGCAGTATTTT.

This clone has a single count. The CDR3 DNA sequence: TGTGCCAGCAGCTTAGCTAGCACCTCTAGCACAGATACGCAGTATTTT. It codes for CASSLASTSSTDTQYF. V is TRBV7-2 and J is TRBJ2-3; D not certain. Germline CDR1 and CDR2: SGHTA and FQGNSA. Between the trimmed V and J ends, which lost 0 bases and 0 bases, there was a span of 10 bases. The CDR3 consists of 16 residues. Drawing the rest from reference TRBV7-2 and TRBJ2-3, the complete variable domain is GAGVSQSPSNKVTEKGKDVELRCDPISGHTALYWYRQSLGQGLEFLIYFQGNSAPDKSGLPSDRFSAERTGGSVSTLTIQRTQQEDSAVYLCASSLASTSSTDTQYFGPGTRLTVL.

V and J are TRBV5-1 and TRBJ1-6, with 8 bases matching TRBD1. The CDR3 extends over 16 amino acids. V shed 1 base, J shed 5 bases, and the junction held 5 bases outside the gene matches. Germline V CDR1 and CDR2: SGHRS, YFSETQ. The CDR3 is CASSLSGQGDNSPLHF. CDR3 DNA sequence: TGCGCCAGCAGCTTGTCCGGACAGGGCGATAATTCACCCCTCCACTTT.